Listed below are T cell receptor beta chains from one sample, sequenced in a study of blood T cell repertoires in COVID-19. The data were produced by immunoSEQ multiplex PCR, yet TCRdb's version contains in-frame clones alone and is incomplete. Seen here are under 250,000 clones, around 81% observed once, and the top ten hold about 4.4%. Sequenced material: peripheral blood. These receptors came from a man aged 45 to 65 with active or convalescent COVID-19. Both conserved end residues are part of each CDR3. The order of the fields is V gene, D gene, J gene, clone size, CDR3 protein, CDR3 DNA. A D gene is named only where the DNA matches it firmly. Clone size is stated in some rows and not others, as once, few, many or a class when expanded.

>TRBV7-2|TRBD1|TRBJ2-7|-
CASSPSPTGQGPYEQYF
TGTGCCAGCAGCCCTAGCCCCACGGGACAGGGCCCCTACGAGCAGTACTTC
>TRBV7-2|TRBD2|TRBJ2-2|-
CASSLIRGLGTGELFF
TGTGCCAGCAGCTTAATCCGCGGACTAGGCACCGGGGAGCTGTTTTTT
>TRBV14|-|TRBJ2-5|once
CASSQDQGGAETQYF
TGTGCCAGCAGCCAAGATCAAGGGGGGGCAGAGACCCAGTACTTC
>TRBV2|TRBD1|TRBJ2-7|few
CASRQGQSSSYEQYF
TGTGCCAGCAGGCAGGGACAGTCGAGCTCCTACGAGCAGTACTTC
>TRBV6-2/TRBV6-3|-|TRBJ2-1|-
CASSYRGGYNEQFF
TGTGCCAGCAGTTACCGCGGAGGTTACAATGAGCAGTTCTTC
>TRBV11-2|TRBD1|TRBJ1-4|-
CASSPGPRTGGNEKLFF
TGTGCCAGCAGCCCGGGCCCTAGGACAGGGGGTAATGAAAAACTGTTTTTT
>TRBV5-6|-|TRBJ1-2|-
CAWSRVGEYGYTF
TGTGCCTGGTCAAGGGTCGGGGAGTACGGCTACACCTTC
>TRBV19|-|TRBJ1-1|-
CASRIEGVNTEAFF
TGTGCCAGTAGAATCGAGGGGGTGAACACTGAAGCTTTCTTT
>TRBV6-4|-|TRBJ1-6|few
CASSGSEGDSPLHF
TGTGCCAGCAGTGGAAGCGAGGGGGATTCACCCCTCCACTTT
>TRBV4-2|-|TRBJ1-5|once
CASSQGLGRDQPQHF
TGTGCCAGCAGCCAAGGCCTTGGGCGGGATCAGCCCCAGCATTTT
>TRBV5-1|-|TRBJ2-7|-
CASKLGGGENEQYF
TGCGCCAGCAAGTTGGGCGGGGGCGAGAACGAGCAGTACTTC
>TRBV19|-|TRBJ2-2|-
CATLDKDTGELFF
TGTGCCACCCTGGACAAAGACACCGGGGAGCTGTTTTTT
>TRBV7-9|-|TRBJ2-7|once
CASSSWEAAEQYF
TGTGCCAGCAGCTCCTGGGAGGCGGCCGAGCAGTACTTC
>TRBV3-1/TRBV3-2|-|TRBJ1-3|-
CASSQDPNTIYF
TGTGCCAGCAGCCAAGATCCGAACACCATATATTTT
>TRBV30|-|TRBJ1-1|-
CAWRARANTEAFF
TGTGCCTGGAGGGCCAGGGCTAACACTGAAGCTTTCTTT
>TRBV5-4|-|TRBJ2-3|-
CASSLVASGTDTQYF
TGTGCCAGCAGCTTGGTGGCCTCGGGGACAGATACGCAGTATTTT
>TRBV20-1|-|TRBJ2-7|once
CRVKGGDEQYF
TGTCGCGTGAAAGGAGGTGACGAGCAGTACTTC
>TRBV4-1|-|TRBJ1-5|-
CASSQVWTMGKLQPQHF
TGCGCCAGCAGCCAAGTTTGGACAATGGGCAAACTCCAGCCCCAGCATTTT
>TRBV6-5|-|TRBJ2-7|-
CATHKEREQYF
TGTGCCACTCATAAGGAGCGGGAGCAGTACTTC
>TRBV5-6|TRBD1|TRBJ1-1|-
CASSFRQGNTEAFF
TGTGCCAGCAGCTTCCGACAGGGGAACACTGAAGCTTTCTTT
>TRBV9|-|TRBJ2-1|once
CASSNRANNEQFF
TGTGCCAGCAGCAACAGGGCAAACAATGAGCAGTTCTTC
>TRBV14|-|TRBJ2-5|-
CASSPRRGSYQETQYF
TGTGCCAGCAGCCCCCGTCGGGGGAGTTATCAAGAGACCCAGTACTTC